This T cell receptor (beta chain) was sequenced during a study of T cell changes during pregnancy in multiple sclerosis. Using immunoSEQ multiplex PCR, the repertoire was profiled, and TCRdb retains in-frame clones only, with some absent. The sample shows some 28,000 clones, just over 90% of them seen only once. The V gene's germline CDR1 is MNHNS and CDR2 SASEGT. Trimming cost V 5 bases and J 7 bases, with 11 bases left between them. CDR3 size: 12 residues. J is TRBJ1-2 and V is TRBV6-1, with D perhaps TRBD1 (5 bases). The specimen comprised CD4+ T cells from peripheral blood mononuclear cells, sampled in the first trimester of pregnancy. The clonotype originates from a female donor with multiple sclerosis, enrolled in a pregnancy study. CDR3 sequence: CASSRRGAGYTF. The CDR3 DNA reads as TGTGCCAGCAGTAGGCGTGGGGCTGGCTACACCTTC.